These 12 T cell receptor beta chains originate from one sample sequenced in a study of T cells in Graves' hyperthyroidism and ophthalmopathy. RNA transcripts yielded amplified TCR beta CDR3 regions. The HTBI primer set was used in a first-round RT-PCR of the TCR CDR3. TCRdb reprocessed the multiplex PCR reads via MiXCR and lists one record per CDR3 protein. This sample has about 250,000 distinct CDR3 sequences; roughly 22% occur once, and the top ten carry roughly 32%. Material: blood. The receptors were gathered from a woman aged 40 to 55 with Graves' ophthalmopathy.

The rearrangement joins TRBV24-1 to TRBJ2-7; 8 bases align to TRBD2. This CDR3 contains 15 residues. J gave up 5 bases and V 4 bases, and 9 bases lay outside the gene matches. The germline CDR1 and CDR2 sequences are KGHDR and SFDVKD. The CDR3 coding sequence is TGTGCCACCAGTGACCCTCTAGCGGGTGAGGACGAGCAGTACTTC. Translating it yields CATSDPLAGEDEQYF.

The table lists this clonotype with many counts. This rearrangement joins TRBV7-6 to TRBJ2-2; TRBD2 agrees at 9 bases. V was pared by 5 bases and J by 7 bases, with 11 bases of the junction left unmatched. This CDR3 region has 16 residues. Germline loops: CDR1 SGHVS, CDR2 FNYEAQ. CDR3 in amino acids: CASSQNPGLANGELFF. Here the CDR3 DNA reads TGTGCCAGCAGCCAGAATCCGGGACTAGCTAACGGGGAGCTGTTTTTT.

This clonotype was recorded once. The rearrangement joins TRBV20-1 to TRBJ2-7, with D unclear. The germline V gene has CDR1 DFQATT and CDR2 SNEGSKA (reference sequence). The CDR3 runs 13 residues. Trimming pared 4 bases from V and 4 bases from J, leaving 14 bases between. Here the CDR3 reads CSATSVSLYEQYF. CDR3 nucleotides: TGCAGTGCTACCTCGGTCAGCTTGTACGAGCAGTACTTC.

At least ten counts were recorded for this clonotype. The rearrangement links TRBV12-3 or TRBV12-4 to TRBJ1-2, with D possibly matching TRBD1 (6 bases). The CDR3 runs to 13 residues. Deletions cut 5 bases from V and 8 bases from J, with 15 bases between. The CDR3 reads CASSPWGAGGYTF. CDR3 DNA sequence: TGTGCCAGCAGTCCGTGGGGGGCAGGCGGCTACACCTTC.

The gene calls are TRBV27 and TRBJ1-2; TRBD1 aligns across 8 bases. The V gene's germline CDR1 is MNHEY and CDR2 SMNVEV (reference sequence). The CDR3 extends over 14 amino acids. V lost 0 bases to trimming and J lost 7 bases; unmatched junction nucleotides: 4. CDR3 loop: CASSLSGQATGYTF. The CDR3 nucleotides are TGTGCCAGCAGTTTATCGGGACAGGCCACTGGCTACACCTTC.

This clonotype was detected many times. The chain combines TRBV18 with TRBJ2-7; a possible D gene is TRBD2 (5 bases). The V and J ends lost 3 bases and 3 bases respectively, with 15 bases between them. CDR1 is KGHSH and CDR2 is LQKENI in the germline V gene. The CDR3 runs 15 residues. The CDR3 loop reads CASSPNQGLYYEQYF. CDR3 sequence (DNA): TGTGCCAGCTCACCCAATCAAGGACTCTACTACGAGCAGTACTTC.

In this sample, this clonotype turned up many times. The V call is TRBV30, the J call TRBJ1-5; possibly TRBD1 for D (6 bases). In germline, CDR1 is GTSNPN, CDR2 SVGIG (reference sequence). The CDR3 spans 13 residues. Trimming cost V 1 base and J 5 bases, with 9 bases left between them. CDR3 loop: CAWSGSGDQPQHF. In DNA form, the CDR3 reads TGTGCCTGGAGTGGGTCAGGGGATCAGCCCCAGCATTTT.

The CDR3 bases are TGTGCCAGTAGTATGACGGCGGTCCCTGAAGCTTTCTTT. Amino acids: CASSMTAVPEAFF. The J gene is TRBJ1-1, the V gene TRBV19; D unresolved. CDR3 size: 13 residues. Germline V lookup: CDR1 LNHDA, CDR2 SQIVND (reference sequence). With 3 bases removed from V and 6 bases from J, the gap between germline ends came to 11 bases. The variable domain in full, completed from reference TRBV19 and TRBJ1-1, reads DGGITQSPKYLFRKEGQNVTLSCEQNLNHDAMYWYRQDPGQGLRLIYYSQIVNDFQKGDIAEGYSVSREKKESFPLTVTSAQKNPTAFYLCASSMTAVPEAFFGQGTRLTVV.

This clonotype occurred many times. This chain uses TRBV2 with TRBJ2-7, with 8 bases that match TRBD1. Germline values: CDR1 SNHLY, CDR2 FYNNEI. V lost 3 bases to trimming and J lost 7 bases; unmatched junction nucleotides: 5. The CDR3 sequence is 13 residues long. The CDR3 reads CASSEQGAREQYF. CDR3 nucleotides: TGTGCCAGCAGTGAGCAGGGGGCGCGGGAGCAGTACTTC.

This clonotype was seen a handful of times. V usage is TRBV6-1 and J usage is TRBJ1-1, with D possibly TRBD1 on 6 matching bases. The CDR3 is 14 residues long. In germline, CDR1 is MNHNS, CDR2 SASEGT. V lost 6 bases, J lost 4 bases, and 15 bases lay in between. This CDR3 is CASRSNNRVTEAFF. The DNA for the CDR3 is TGTGCCAGCAGGTCAAACAACAGGGTCACTGAAGCTTTCTTT.

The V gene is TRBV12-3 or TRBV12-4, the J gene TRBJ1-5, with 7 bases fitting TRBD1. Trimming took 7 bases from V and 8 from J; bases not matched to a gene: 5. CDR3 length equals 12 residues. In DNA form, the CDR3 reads TGTGCCAGCACGACAGGGAGCAAGCCCCAGCATTTT. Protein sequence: CASTTGSKPQHF.

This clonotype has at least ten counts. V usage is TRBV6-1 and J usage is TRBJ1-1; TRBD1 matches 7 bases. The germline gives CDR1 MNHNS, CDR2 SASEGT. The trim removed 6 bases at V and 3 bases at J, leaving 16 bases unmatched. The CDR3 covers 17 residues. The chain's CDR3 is CASSPGSGGLSYTEAFF. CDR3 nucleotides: TGTGCCAGCAGCCCTGGATCAGGGGGTCTGTCTTACACTGAAGCTTTCTTT.